Listed below are T cell receptor beta chains from one sample, sequenced in a study of blood T cell repertoires in COVID-19. The repertoire was sequenced with immunoSEQ multiplex PCR; TCRdb's copy has only in-frame clones and lacks some. Found here are 300,000 to 350,000 clones, approximately 83% of them singletons; the top ten hold roughly 2.3%. The sequenced sample consisted of PBMCs or T cells enriched from blood (not recorded which). These receptors all stem from a man under 40 who had recovered from COVID-19. CDR3s include the opening cysteine and the closing phenylalanine or tryptophan. The D gene is left open where the match is weak. Where a row states a size, it is once, few, many or the class of an expanded clone; other rows omit it.

TRBJ1-2,TRBV5-3,.,.,CARSLVQAANYGYTF,TGTGCCAGAAGCTTGGTCCAGGCAGCTAACTATGGCTACACCTTC
TRBJ1-2,TRBV9,.,TRBD1,CASSVRTGSQDPYGYTF,TGTGCCAGCAGCGTAAGGACAGGGTCACAAGACCCCTATGGCTACACCTTC
TRBJ1-1,TRBV12-3/TRBV12-4,.,.,CASTDRMNTEAFF,TGTGCCAGCACTGACAGAATGAACACTGAAGCTTTCTTT
TRBJ1-5,TRBV2,.,.,CASSDRRGGQPQHF,TGTGCCAGCAGTGACCGCAGGGGTGGGCAGCCCCAGCATTTT
TRBJ1-1,TRBV9,.,TRBD1,CASSGLQGTGTEAFF,TGTGCCAGCAGCGGGTTACAGGGGACGGGGACTGAAGCTTTCTTT
TRBJ2-5,TRBV5-6,.,TRBD1,CASSLGQGIRETQYF,TGTGCCAGCAGCTTGGGACAGGGGATTAGGGAGACCCAGTACTTC
TRBJ1-1,TRBV6-5,.,.,CASSYSIGRTEAFF,TGTGCCAGCAGTTACTCGATAGGGAGGACTGAAGCTTTCTTT
TRBJ1-5,TRBV19,.,TRBD1,CASRSRDRGNQPQHF,TGTGCCAGTAGGTCCCGGGACAGGGGAAATCAGCCCCAGCATTTT
TRBJ1-2,TRBV15,.,TRBD1,CATRGTVDGYTF,TGTGCCACCAGGGGGACAGTAGATGGCTACACCTTC
TRBJ2-3,TRBV4-1,once,TRBD1,CASSQERQGITDTQYF,TGCGCCAGCAGCCAAGAGAGACAGGGTATCACAGATACGCAGTATTTT
TRBJ1-2,TRBV5-5,.,.,CASSPWTDSRTYGYTF,TGTGCCAGCAGCCCGTGGACCGACAGTAGAACATATGGCTACACCTTC
TRBJ2-7,TRBV5-8,.,.,CASSPAMGQRLYEQYF,TGTGCCAGCAGCCCAGCGATGGGGCAGCGTTTATACGAGCAGTACTTC
TRBJ1-2,TRBV4-1,.,.,CASSQDRVTF,TGCGCCAGCAGCCAAGACAGGGTCACCTTC
TRBJ2-3,TRBV15,.,.,CATGGGLADTQYF,TGTGCCACAGGGGGAGGGCTCGCAGATACGCAGTATTTT
TRBJ1-2,TRBV6-5,.,TRBD1,CASSYGTDIYGYTF,TGTGCCAGCAGTTACGGGACAGACATCTATGGCTACACCTTC